This TCR beta chain is drawn from a study of cytomegalovirus exposure and HLA in healthy donors. The study's findings and limits: TCR beta sequences reportedly predicted the HLA-A and HLA-B alleles of most subjects accurately. Highest at DRB1 and lowest at HLA-C, TCR association rates differed among HLA loci in a later analysis.

60 Vbeta and 13 Jbeta primers were used in PCR. TCRdb keeps only in-frame clones here, not all; method: immunoSEQ multiplex PCR. The profile shows around 200,000 clones, around four fifths of them singletons. Comment on this clone: Its antigen is not known.

V lost 5 bases to trimming and J lost 5 bases; unmatched junction nucleotides: 4. This CDR3 has 14 residues. CDR1 and CDR2 (germline): LGHNA, YNFKEQ. Input material: PBMCs. This receptor was taken from a woman aged 50 to 65 in good health and CMV-seropositive. The gene calls are TRBV4-2 and TRBJ2-2, with TRBD1 matching 8 bases. CDR3 DNA sequence: TGTGCCAGCAGCTCAACAGGGGGGACCGGGGAGCTGTTTTTT. This gives the protein CASSSTGGTGELFF.